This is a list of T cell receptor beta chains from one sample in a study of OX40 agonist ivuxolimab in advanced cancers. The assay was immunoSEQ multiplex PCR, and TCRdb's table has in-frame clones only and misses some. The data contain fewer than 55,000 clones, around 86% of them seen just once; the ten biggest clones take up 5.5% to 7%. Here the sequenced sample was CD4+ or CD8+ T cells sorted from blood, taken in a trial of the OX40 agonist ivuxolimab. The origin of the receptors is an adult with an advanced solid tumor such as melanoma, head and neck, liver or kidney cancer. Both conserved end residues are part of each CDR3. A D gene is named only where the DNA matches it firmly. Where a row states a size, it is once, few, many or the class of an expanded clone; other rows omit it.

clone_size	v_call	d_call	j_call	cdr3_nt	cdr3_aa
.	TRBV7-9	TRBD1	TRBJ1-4	TGTGCCAGCAGCTCGGACAGGGCAGGCGAAAAACTGTTTTTT	CASSSDRAGEKLFF
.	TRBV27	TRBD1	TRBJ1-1	TGTGCCAGCAGTTTATCGGGGACAGGGGGCAGTGGAGCTTTCTTT	CASSLSGTGGSGAFF
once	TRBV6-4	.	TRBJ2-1	TGTGCCAGCAGTGACTCGAGTTTTTTTGGCAATGAGCAGTTCTTC	CASSDSSFFGNEQFF
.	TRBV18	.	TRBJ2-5	TGTGCCAGCTCACCAGGGGATTCGGGTGAGACCCAGTACTTC	CASSPGDSGETQYF
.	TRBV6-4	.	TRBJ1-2	TGTGCCAGCAGTTACTTGGAGGGACCTTATGGCTACACCTTC	CASSYLEGPYGYTF
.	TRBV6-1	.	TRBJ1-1	TGTGCCAGCAGTGACGGTATGAACACTGAAGCTTTCTTT	CASSDGMNTEAFF
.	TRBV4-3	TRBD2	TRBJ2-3	TGCGCCAGCAGCCAAGATTGGCTAGCGGACACAGATACGCAGTATTTT	CASSQDWLADTDTQYF
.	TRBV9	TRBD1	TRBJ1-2	TGTGCCAGCAGCGTAGGGTCGACAGGGGACTATGGCTACACCTTC	CASSVGSTGDYGYTF
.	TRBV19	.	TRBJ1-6	TGTGCCAGTAGCCACCGGGACACTAATTCACCCCTCCACTTT	CASSHRDTNSPLHF
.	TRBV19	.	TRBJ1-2	TGTGCCCTACGGGGTGGCTATGGCTACACCTTC	CALRGGYGYTF
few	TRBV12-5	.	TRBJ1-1	TGTGCTAGTGCCCGGGCCGGCACTGAAGCTTTCTTT	CASARAGTEAFF
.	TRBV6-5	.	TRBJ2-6	TGTGCCAGCAGTTACCAACCTGGGGCCAACGTCCTGACTTTC	CASSYQPGANVLTF
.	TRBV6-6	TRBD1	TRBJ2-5	TGTGCCAGCAGCCACCCGGGACAGCAAGAGACCCAGTACTTC	CASSHPGQQETQYF
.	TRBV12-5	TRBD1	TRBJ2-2	TGTGCTAGTGGTTTGGGCGGGACAGGGGGTTACACCGGGGAGCTGTTTTTT	CASGLGGTGGYTGELFF
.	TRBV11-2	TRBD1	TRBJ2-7	TGTGCCAGCAGCTCCCCAGGACAGGAAGAGGACTTC	CASSSPGQEEDF
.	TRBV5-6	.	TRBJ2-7	TGTGCCAGCAGCCTTGACCCGGGCGAGCAGTACTTC	CASSLDPGEQYF
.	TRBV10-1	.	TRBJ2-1	TGCGCCAGCAGCCCCGGAGGCACCTACAATGAGCAGTTCTTC	CASSPGGTYNEQFF
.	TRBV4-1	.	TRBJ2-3	TGCGCCAGCAGCCAAGTGGGGGGGGCCATAGATACGCAGTATTTT	CASSQVGGAIDTQYF
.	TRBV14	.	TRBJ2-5	TGTGCCAGCAGCCAATTTTTAGACTCCCAAGAGACCCAGTACTTC	CASSQFLDSQETQYF
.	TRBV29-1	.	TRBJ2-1	TGCAGCGTTGAAGGGGACAATGAGCAGTTCTTC	CSVEGDNEQFF
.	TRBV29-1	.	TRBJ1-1	TGCAGCGTTGAAGTAGACACTGAAGCTTTCTTT	CSVEVDTEAFF
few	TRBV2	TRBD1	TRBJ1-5	TGTGCCAGCAGTGGGACAGGGGGCGATCAGCCCCAGCATTTT	CASSGTGGDQPQHF
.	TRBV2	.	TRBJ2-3	TGTGCCAGCAGTGAAGGGGCAGGGTGGCGGAAGGATACGCAGTATTTT	CASSEGAGWRKDTQYF
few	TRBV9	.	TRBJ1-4	TGTGCCAGCAGCGCCTCGGCCTCAACTAATGAAAAACTGTTTTTT	CASSASASTNEKLFF
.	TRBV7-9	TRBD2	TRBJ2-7	TGTGCCAGCAGCTTCATAGAAGCGGGAGACAGGTACGAGCAGTACTTC	CASSFIEAGDRYEQYF
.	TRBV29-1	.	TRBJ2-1	TGCAGCGTCGCTTACTGGCTATCCTCCTACAATGAGCAGTTCTTC	CSVAYWLSSYNEQFF
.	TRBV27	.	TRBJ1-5	TGTGCCAGCTCCCAAGGAGCAAATAGCAATCAGCCCCAGCATTTT	CASSQGANSNQPQHF
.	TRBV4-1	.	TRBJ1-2	TGCGCCAGCAGCCAAGAGGACTACTATGGCTACACCTTC	CASSQEDYYGYTF
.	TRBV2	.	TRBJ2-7	TGTGCCAGCTCTTCAGGTCCCTACGAGCAGTACTTC	CASSSGPYEQYF
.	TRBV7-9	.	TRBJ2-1	TGTGCCAGCAGCACCCGAAACAGGGAGGGTTCCAATGAGCAGTTCTTC	CASSTRNREGSNEQFF
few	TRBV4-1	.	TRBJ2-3	TGCGCCAGCAGCCAAGATTGGGCCGCCATCGGCACAGATACGCAGTATTTT	CASSQDWAAIGTDTQYF
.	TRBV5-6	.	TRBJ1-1	TGTGCCAGCAGCCGGGACCTGGGTCAAGCTTTCTTT	CASSRDLGQAFF
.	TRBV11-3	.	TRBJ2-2	TGTGCCAGCAGCTTACGACAGGACGGCACCGGGGAGCTGTTTTTT	CASSLRQDGTGELFF
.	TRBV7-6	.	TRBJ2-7	TGTGCCAGCAGCTTAGCAGGCCCTAGAAACGAGCAGTACTTC	CASSLAGPRNEQYF
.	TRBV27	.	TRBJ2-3	TGTGCCAGCAGTTTATACGGGGGCACCACAGATACGCAGTATTTT	CASSLYGGTTDTQYF
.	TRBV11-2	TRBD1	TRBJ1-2	TGTGCCAGCAGCTCGGACAGGGGGATAAATGGCTACACCTTC	CASSSDRGINGYTF
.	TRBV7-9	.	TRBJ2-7	TGTGCCAGCAGGGAGGGCAGCTCCTACGAGCAGTACTTC	CASREGSSYEQYF
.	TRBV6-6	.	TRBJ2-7	TGTGCCAGCAGTTTTAGTTCCCTCTACGAGCAGTACTTC	CASSFSSLYEQYF
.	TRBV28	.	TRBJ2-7	TGTGCCAGCAGTTTACCCTCAGGGGAGCAGTACTTC	CASSLPSGEQYF
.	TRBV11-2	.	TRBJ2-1	TGTGCCAGCAGCATGACGGACTACAATGAGCAGTTCTTC	CASSMTDYNEQFF
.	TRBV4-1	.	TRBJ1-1	TGCGCCAGCAGCCAGGGGGCAGGGGCAGGGAACACTGAAGCTTTCTTT	CASSQGAGAGNTEAFF
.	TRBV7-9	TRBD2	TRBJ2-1	TGTGCCAGCAGCAGCCGGGGGGGCTCCTACAATGAGCAGTTCTTC	CASSSRGGSYNEQFF
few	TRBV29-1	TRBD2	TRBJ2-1	TGCAGCGTTGAGGCACTAGCGGGAACCAATGAGCAGTTCTTC	CSVEALAGTNEQFF
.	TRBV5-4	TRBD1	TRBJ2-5	TGTGCCAGCAGCTTGGGCTGGACAGGGCCTGGGGAGACCCAGTACTTC	CASSLGWTGPGETQYF
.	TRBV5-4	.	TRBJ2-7	TGTGCCAGCAGCTTGGGTGCAGGGTACGAGCAGTACTTC	CASSLGAGYEQYF
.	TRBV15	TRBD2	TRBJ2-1	TGTGCCACCAGCAGCGCCTTGGGGGGGGTAAACAATGAGCAGTTCTTC	CATSSALGGVNNEQFF
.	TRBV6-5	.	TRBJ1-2	TGTGCCAGCAGTTACGCGGTCGGGTGGGGCTACACCTTC	CASSYAVGWGYTF
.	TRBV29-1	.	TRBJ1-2	TGCAGCGTTGAATATCTTCCTTATGGCTACACCTTC	CSVEYLPYGYTF
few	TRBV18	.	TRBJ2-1	TGTGCCAGCTCACCAAGGGTAGCGGACTACAATGAGCAGTTCTTC	CASSPRVADYNEQFF
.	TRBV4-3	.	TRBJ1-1	TGCGCCAGCAGCCAAGATCTCGCTAAAACTGAAGCTTTCTTT	CASSQDLAKTEAFF
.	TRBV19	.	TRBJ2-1	TGTGCCAGTAGTACTCAAGGACGGGACAACATCGACAATGAGCAGTTCTTC	CASSTQGRDNIDNEQFF
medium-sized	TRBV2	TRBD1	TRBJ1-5	TGTGCCAGCAGTACAGGGGCGGGGAGCAATCAGCCCCAGCATTTT	CASSTGAGSNQPQHF
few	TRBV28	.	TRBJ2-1	TGTGCCAGCAGTTCCCTGCTAGCGATCACCTACAATGAGCAGTTCTTC	CASSSLLAITYNEQFF
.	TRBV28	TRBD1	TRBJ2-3	TGTGCCAGCAGTTTGGGACAGGGGTGGGATACGCAGTATTTT	CASSLGQGWDTQYF
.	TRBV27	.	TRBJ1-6	TGTGCCAGCAGTCAGGGCGGTGGGAATTCACCCCTCCACTTT	CASSQGGGNSPLHF